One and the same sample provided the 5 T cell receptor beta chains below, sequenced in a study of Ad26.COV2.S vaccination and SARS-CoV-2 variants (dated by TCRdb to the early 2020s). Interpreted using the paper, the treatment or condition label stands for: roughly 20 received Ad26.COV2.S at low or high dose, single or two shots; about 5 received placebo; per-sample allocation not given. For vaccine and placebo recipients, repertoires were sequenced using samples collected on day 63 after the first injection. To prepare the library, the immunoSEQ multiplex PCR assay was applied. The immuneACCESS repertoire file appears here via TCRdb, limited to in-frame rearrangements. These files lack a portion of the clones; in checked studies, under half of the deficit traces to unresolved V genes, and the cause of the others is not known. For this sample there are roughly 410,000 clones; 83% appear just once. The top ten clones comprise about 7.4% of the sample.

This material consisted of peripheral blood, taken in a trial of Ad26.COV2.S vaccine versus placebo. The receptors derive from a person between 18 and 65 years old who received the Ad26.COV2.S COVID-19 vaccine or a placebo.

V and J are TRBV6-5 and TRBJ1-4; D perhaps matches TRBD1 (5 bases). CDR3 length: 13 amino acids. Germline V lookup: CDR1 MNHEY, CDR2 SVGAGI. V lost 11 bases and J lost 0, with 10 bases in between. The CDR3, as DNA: TGTGCCGCAAGCAGGGCAACTAATGAAAAACTGTTTTTT. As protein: CAASRATNEKLFF.

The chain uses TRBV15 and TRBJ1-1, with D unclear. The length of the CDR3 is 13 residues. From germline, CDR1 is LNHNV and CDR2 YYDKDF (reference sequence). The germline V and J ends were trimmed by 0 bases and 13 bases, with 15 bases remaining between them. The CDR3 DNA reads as TGTGCCACCAGCAGAGATCGGGGAACAAGGTGTTTCTTT. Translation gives CATSRDRGTRCFF.

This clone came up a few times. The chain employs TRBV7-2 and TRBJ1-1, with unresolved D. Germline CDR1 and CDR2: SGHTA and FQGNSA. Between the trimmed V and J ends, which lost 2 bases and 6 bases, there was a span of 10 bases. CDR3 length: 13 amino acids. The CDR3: CASSLSNAAEAFF. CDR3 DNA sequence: TGTGCCAGCAGCTTATCGAATGCCGCTGAAGCTTTCTTT.

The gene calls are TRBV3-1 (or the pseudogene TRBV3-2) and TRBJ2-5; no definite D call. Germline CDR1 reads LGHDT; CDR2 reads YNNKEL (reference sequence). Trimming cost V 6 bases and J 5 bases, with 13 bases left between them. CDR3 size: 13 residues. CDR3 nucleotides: TGTGCCAGCAGATCGATCGACCGGGAGACCCAGTACTTC. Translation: CASRSIDRETQYF.

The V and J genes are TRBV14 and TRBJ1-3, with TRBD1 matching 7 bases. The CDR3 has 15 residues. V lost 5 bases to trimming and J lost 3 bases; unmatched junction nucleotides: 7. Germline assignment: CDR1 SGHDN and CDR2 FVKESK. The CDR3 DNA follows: TGTGCCAGCAGCTCGGACAGGACTGGTGGAAACACCATATATTTT. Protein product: CASSSDRTGGNTIYF.